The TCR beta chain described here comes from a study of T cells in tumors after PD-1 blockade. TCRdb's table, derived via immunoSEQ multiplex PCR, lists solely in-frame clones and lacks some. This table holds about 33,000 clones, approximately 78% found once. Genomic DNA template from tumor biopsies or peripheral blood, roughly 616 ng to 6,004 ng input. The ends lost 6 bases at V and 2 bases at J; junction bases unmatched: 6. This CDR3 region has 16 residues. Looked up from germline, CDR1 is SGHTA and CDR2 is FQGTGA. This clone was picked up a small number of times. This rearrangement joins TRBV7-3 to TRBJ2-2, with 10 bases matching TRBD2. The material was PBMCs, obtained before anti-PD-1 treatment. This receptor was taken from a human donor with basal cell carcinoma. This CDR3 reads CASRRLAGANTGELFF. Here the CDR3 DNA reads TGTGCCAGCAGGCGTCTAGCGGGAGCTAACACCGGGGAGCTGTTTTTT.